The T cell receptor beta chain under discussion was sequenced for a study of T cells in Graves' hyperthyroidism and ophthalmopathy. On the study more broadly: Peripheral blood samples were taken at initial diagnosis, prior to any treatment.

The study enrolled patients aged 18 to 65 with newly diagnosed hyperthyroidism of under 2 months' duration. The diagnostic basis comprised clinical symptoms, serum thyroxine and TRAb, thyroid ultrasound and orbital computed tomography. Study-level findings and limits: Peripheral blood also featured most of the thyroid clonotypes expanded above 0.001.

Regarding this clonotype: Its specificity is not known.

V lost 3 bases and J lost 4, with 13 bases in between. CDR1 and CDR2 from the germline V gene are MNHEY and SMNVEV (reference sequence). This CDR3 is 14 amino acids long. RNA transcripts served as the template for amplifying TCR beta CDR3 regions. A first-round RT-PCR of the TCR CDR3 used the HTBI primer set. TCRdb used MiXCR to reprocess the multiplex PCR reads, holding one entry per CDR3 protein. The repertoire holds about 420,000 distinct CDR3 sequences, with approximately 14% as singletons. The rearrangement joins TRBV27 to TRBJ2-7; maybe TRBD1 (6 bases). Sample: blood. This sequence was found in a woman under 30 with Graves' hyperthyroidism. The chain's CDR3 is CASSFSDRIYEQYF. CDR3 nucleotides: TGTGCCAGCAGTTTTTCGGACAGAATTTACGAGCAGTACTTC.